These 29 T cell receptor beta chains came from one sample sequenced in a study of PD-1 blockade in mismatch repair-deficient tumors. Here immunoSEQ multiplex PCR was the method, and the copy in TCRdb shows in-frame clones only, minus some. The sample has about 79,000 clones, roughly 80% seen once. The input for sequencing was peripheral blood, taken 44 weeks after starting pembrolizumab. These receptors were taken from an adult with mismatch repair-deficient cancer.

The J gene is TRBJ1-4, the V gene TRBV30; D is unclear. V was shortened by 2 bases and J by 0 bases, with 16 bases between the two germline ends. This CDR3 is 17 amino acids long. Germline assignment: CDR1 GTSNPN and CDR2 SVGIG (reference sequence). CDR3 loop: CAWSSAAGPSTNEKLFF. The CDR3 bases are TGTGCCTGGAGTTCGGCGGCAGGTCCCTCAACTAATGAAAAACTGTTTTTT.

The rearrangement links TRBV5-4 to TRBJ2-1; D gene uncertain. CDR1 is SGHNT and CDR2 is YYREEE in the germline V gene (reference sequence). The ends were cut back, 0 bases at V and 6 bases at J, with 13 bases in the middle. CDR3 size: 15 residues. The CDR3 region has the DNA TGTGCCAGCAGCTTGGGGGCCAGTGGGGTCAATGAGCAGTTCTTC. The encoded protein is CASSLGASGVNEQFF.

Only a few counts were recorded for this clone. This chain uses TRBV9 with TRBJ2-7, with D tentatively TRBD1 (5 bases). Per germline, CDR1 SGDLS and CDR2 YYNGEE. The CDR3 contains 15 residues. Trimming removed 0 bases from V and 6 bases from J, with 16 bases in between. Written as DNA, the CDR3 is TGTGCCAGCAGCGTAGGAGGAAGGGTAGGGGCCGAGCAGTACTTC. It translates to CASSVGGRVGAEQYF.

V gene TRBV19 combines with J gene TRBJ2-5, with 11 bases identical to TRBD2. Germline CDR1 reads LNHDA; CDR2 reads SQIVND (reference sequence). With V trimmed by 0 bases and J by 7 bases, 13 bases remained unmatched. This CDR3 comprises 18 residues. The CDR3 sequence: CASSIEGASGGPWGTQYF. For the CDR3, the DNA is TGTGCCAGTAGTATAGAGGGGGCTAGCGGGGGGCCGTGGGGGACCCAGTACTTC.

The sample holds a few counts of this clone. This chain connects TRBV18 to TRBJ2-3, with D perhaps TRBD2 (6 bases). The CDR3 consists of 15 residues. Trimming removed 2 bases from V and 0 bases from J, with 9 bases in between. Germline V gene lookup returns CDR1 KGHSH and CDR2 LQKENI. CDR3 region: CASSPGGISTDTQYF. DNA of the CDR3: TGTGCCAGCTCACCAGGCGGGATTAGCACAGATACGCAGTATTTT. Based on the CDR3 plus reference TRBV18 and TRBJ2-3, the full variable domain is NAGVMQNPRHLVRRRGQEARLRCSPMKGHSHVYWYRQLPEEGLKFMVYLQKENIIDESGMPKERFSAEFPKEGPSILRIQQVVRGDSAAYFCASSPGGISTDTQYFGPGTRLTVL.

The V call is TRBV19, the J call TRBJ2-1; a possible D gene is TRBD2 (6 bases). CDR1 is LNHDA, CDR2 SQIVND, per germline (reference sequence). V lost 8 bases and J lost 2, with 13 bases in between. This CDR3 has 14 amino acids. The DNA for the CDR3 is TGTGCCAGTGCCCGGGACTCAGCCTACAATGAGCAGTTCTTC. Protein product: CASARDSAYNEQFF.

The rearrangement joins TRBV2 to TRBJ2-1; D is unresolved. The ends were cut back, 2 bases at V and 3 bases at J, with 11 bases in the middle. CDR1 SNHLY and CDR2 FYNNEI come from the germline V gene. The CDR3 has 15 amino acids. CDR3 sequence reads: CASSETRLVYNEQFF. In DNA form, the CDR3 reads TGTGCCAGCAGTGAAACCAGGCTTGTCTACAATGAGCAGTTCTTC.

The CDR3 coding sequence is TGTGCCAGCACAGAGTACAATGAGCAGTTCTTC. Protein: CASTEYNEQFF. The V gene is TRBV5-5, the J gene TRBJ2-1, with no clear D. Looked up from germline, CDR1 is SGHKS and CDR2 is YYEKEE (reference sequence). The CDR3 consists of 11 residues. Between the trimmed V and J ends, which lost 6 bases and 4 bases, there was a span of 5 bases.

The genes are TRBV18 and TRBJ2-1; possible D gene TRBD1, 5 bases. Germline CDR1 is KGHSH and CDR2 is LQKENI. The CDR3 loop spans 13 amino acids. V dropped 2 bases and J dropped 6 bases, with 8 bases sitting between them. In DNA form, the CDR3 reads TGTGCCAGCTCACCAGAGCAGGGCAATGAGCAGTTCTTC. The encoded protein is CASSPEQGNEQFF.

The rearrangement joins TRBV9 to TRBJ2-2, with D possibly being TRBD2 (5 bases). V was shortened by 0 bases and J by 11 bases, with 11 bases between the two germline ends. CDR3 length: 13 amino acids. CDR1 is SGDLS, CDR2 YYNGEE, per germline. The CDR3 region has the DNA TGTGCCAGCAGCGTAGTTAATAGCGTAGAGCTGTTTTTT. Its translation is CASSVVNSVELFF.

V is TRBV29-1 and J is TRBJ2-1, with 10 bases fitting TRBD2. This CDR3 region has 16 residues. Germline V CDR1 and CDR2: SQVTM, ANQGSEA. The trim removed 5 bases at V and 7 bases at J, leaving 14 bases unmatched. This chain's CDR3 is CSVWPQGAGGHNEQFF. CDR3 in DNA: TGCAGCGTTTGGCCCCAGGGAGCGGGAGGGCATAATGAGCAGTTCTTC.

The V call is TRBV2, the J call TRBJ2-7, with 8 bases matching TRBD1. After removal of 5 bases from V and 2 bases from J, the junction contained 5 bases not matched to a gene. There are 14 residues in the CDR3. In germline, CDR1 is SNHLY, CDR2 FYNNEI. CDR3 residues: CASSLRTGPYEQYF. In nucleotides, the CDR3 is TGTGCCAGCAGTCTGCGGACAGGGCCCTACGAGCAGTACTTC. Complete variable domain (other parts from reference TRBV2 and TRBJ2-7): EPEVTQTPSHQVTQMGQEVILRCVPISNHLYFYWYRQILGQKVEFLVSFYNNEISEKSEIFDDQFSVERPDGSNFTLKIRSTKLEDSAMYFCASSLRTGPYEQYFGPGTRLTVT.

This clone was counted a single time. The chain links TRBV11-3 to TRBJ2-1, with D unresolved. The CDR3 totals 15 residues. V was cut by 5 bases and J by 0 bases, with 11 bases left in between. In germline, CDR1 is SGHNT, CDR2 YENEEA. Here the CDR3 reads CASSRLLSSYNEQFF. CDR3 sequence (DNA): TGTGCCAGCAGCCGACTCTTAAGCTCCTACAATGAGCAGTTCTTC.

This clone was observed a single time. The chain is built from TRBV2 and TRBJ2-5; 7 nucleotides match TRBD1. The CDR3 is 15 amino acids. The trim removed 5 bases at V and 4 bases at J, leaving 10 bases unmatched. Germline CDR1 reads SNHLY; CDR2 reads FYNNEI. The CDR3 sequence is CASSPTTGLRETQYF. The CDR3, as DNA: TGTGCCAGCAGTCCTACGACAGGGTTACGAGAGACCCAGTACTTC. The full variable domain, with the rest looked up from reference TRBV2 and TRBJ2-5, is EPEVTQTPSHQVTQMGQEVILRCVPISNHLYFYWYRQILGQKVEFLVSFYNNEISEKSEIFDDQFSVERPDGSNFTLKIRSTKLEDSAMYFCASSPTTGLRETQYFGPGTRLLVL.

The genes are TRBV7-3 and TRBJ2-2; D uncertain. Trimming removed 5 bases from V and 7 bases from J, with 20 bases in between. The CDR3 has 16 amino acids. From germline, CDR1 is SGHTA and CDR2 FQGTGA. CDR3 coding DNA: TGTGCCAGCAGCCCAAGAAGTCGACCAGAGAGCGGGGAGCTGTTTTTT. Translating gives CASSPRSRPESGELFF.

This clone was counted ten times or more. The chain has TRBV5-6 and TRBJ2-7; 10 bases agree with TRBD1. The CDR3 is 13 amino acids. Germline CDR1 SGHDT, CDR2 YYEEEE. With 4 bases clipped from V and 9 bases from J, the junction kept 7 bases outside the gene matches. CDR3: CASSRTGGSGQYF. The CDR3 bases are TGTGCCAGCAGCCGGACAGGGGGGAGTGGGCAGTACTTC. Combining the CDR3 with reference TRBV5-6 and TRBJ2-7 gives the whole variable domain DAGVTQSPTHLIKTRGQQVTLRCSPKSGHDTVSWYQQALGQGPQFIFQYYEEEERQRGNFPDRFSGHQFPNYSSELNVNALLLGDSALYLCASSRTGGSGQYFGPGTRLTVT.

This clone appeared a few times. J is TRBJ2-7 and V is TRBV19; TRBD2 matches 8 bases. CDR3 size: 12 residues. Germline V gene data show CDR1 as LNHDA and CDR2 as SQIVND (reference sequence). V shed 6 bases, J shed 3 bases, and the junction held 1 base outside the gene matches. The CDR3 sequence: CASSGGGYEQYF. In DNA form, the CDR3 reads TGTGCCAGTAGCGGGGGGGGCTACGAGCAGTACTTC.

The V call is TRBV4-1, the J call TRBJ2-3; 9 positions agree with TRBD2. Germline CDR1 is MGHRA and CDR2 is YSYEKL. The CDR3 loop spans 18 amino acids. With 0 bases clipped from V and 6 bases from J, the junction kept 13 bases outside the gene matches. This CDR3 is CASSQDSVLAGDRDTQYF. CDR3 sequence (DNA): TGCGCCAGCAGCCAAGATAGTGTTTTAGCGGGGGACCGGGATACGCAGTATTTT.

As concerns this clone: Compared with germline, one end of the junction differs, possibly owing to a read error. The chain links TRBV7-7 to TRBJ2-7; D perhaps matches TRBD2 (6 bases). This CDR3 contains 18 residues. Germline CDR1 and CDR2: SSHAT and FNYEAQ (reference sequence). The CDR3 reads CASSLAEKRTEISYEQYF. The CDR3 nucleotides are TGTGCTAGCAGCTTAGCGGAAAAAAGGACGGAAATCTCCTACGAGCAGTACTTC.

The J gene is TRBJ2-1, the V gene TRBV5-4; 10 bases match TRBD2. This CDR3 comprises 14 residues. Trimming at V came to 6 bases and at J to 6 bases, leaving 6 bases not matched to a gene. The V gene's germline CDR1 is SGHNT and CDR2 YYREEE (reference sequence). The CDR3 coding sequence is TGTGCCAGCATGGGACTAGCGCCACTCAATGAGCAGTTCTTC. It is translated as CASMGLAPLNEQFF.

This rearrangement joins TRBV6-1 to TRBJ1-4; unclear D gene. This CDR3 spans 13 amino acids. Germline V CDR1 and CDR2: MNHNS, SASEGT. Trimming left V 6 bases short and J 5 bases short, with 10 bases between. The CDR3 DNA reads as TGTGCCAGCAGAAGAATGGGAAATGAAAAACTGTTTTTT. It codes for CASRRMGNEKLFF.

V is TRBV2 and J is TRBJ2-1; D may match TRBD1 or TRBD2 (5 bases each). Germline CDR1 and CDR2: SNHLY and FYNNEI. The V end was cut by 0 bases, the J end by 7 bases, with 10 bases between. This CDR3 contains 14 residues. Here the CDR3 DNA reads TGTGCCAGCAGTGAAGCGGGGGTGATTAATGAGCAGTTCTTC. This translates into CASSEAGVINEQFF. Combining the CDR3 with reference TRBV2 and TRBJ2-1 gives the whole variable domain EPEVTQTPSHQVTQMGQEVILRCVPISNHLYFYWYRQILGQKVEFLVSFYNNEISEKSEIFDDQFSVERPDGSNFTLKIRSTKLEDSAMYFCASSEAGVINEQFFGPGTRLTVL.

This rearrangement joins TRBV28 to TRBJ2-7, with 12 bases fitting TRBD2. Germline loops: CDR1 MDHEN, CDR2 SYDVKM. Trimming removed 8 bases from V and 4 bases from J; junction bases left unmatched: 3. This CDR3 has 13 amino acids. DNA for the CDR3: TGTGCCAGCGGCACTAGCGGGAGGTACGAGCAGTACTTC. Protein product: CASGTSGRYEQYF.

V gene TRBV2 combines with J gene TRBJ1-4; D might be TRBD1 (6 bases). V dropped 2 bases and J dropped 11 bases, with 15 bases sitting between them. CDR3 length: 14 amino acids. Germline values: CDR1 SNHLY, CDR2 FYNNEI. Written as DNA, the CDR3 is TGTGCCAGCAGTGAAATCGGGGGGCGAAAGAAACTGTTTTTT. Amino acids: CASSEIGGRKKLFF. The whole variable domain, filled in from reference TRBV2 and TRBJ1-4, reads EPEVTQTPSHQVTQMGQEVILRCVPISNHLYFYWYRQILGQKVEFLVSFYNNEISEKSEIFDDQFSVERPDGSNFTLKIRSTKLEDSAMYFCASSEIGGRKKLFFGSGTQLSVL.

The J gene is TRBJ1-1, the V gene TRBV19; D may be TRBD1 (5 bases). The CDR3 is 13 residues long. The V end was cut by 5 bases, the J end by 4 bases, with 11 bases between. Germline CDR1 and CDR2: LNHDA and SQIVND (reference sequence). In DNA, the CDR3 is TGTGCCAGTAGTGCGGACATTCTCACTGAAGCTTTCTTT. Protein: CASSADILTEAFF.

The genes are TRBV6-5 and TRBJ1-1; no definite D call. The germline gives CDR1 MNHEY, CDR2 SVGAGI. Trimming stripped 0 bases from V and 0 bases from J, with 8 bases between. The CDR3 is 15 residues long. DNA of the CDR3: TGTGCCAGCAGTTACTCGAACACGCTGAACACTGAAGCTTTCTTT. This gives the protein CASSYSNTLNTEAFF.

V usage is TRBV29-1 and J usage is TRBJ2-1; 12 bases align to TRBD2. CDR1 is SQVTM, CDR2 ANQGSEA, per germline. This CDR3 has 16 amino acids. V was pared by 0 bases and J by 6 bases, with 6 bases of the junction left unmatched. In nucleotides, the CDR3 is TGCAGCGTTGAAGACCTACTAGCGGGAGGCCCCAATGAGCAGTTCTTC. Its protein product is CSVEDLLAGGPNEQFF.

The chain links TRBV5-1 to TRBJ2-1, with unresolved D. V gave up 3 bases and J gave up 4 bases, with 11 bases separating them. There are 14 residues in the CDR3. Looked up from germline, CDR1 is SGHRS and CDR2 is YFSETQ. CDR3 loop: CASSYNSFYNEQFF. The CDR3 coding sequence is TGCGCCAGCAGCTATAATAGCTTTTACAATGAGCAGTTCTTC.

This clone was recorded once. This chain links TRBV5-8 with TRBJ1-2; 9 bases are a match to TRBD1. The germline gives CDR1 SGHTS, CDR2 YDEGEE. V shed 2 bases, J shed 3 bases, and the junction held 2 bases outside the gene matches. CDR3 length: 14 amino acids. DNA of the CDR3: TGTGCCAGCAGCTTTTGGACAGGGGACTATGGCTACACCTTC. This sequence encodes CASSFWTGDYGYTF.